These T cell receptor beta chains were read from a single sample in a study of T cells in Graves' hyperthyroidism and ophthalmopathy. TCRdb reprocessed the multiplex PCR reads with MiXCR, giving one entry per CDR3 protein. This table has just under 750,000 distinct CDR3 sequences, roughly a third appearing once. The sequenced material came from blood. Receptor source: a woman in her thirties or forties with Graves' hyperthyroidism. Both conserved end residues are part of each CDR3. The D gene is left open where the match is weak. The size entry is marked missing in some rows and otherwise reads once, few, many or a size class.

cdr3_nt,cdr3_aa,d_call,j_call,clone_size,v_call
TGCGCCAGCAGCCAAGTTGATCGGCGGGAGCAGTACTTC,CASSQVDRREQYF,-,TRBJ2-7,many,TRBV4-3
TGTGCCAGCAGCTTAGGCGGCGGACTAGCGGGGGGCAATGAGCAGTTCTTC,CASSLGGGLAGGNEQFF,TRBD2,TRBJ2-1,-,TRBV7-9
TGCAGTGCTAGAGGGGGGGCGGCAAGAGAGACCCAGTACTTC,CSARGGAARETQYF,-,TRBJ2-5,once,TRBV20-1
TGTGCCAGCAGTTTTCAAAGGCAGAGCTATGGCTACACCTTC,CASSFQRQSYGYTF,-,TRBJ1-2,-,TRBV24-1
TGTGCCACCTCAAGACGGGGGCTCACTGGGGAGCAGTTCTTC,CATSRRGLTGEQFF,-,TRBJ2-1,-,TRBV24-1
TGTGCCAGCAGTGCCATCTTTAATAGCAATCAGCCCCAGCATTTT,CASSAIFNSNQPQHF,-,TRBJ1-5,many,TRBV2
TGTGCCAGCATCCGACAGGCCGCTGAAGCTTTCTTT,CASIRQAAEAFF,-,TRBJ1-1,few,TRBV25-1
TGTGCCAGCAGCCCTCCCCCCGGGACAGGGGTAGATGGCTACACCTTC,CASSPPPGTGVDGYTF,TRBD1,TRBJ1-2,few,TRBV7-9
TGTGCCACCAGTTTAGGGGGGGGCACTCAAGAGACCCAGTACTTC,CATSLGGGTQETQYF,-,TRBJ2-5,many,TRBV24-1
TGTGCCAGCACTCCCGGGACACATAATGGCTACACCTTC,CASTPGTHNGYTF,-,TRBJ1-2,-,TRBV6-6
TGTGCCAGCAGTTACGGACAGTGGGGCGACAACTATGGCTACACCTTC,CASSYGQWGDNYGYTF,-,TRBJ1-2,few,TRBV6-5
TGTGCCAGCAGCTTAGCCCGAACGACAGCATATGAAGCTTTCTTT,CASSLARTTAYEAFF,-,TRBJ1-1,many,TRBV7-9
TGTGCCAGCAGCTTAGATCCCTGGCGGGTAGGGCAAGAGACCCAGTACTTC,CASSLDPWRVGQETQYF,-,TRBJ2-5,many,TRBV7-9
TGCGCCAGCAGCTCGGCGGGACAGGGGAGGACTGAAGCTTTCTTT,CASSSAGQGRTEAFF,TRBD1,TRBJ1-1,few,TRBV5-1
TGTGCCAGCAGTGAATGGGTTGATAGCTCCTACAATGAGCGGTTCTTC,CASSEWVDSSYNERFF,-,TRBJ2-7,-,TRBV25-1
TGTGCCAGCAGTCACCCGGGACAGGGGTTTTATGGCTACACCTTC,CASSHPGQGFYGYTF,TRBD1,TRBJ1-2,few,TRBV13
TGTGCCAGCAATCAGGGCCCCCCCAACACCGGGGAGCTGTTTTTT,CASNQGPPNTGELFF,-,TRBJ2-2,-,TRBV7-6
TGTGCCATCAGTGAGGGGACTGGGGCTGAAGCTTTCTTT,CAISEGTGAEAFF,-,TRBJ1-1,-,TRBV10-3
TGTGCCAGCAGGGGACAACAGGGGCGGACTGGGGCCAACGTCCTGACTTTC,CASRGQQGRTGANVLTF,TRBD1,TRBJ2-6,many,TRBV6-5
TGTGCCAGCAGTTACGCATCCGGGACAGGGAGTGAATCACCCCTCCACTTT,CASSYASGTGSESPLHF,TRBD1,TRBJ1-6,-,TRBV6-5
TGTGCCAGCAGTTCACCCGGGGGTGGAAGGAGTTCACCCCTCCACTTT,CASSSPGGGRSSPLHF,-,TRBJ1-6,few,TRBV10-3
TGTGCCAGCAGTGATGTTTCGAACACTGAAGCTTTCTTT,CASSDVSNTEAFF,-,TRBJ1-1,many,TRBV2
TGTGCCAGCTCACCATCAGTTGATGGCTACACCTTC,CASSPSVDGYTF,-,TRBJ1-2,few,TRBV18
TGCAGTGCTAGATTGCGACAGGGAGGTGTTGGGACCCAGTACTTC,CSARLRQGGVGTQYF,-,TRBJ2-5,many,TRBV20-1
TGTGCCTCCCTAGGGGCGGCTAACTATGGCTACACCTTC,CASLGAANYGYTF,-,TRBJ1-2,-,TRBV30
TGCGCCAGCAGCCAAGTGGGTGGGACAGACTATGGCTACACCTTC,CASSQVGGTDYGYTF,TRBD1,TRBJ1-2,few,TRBV4-1